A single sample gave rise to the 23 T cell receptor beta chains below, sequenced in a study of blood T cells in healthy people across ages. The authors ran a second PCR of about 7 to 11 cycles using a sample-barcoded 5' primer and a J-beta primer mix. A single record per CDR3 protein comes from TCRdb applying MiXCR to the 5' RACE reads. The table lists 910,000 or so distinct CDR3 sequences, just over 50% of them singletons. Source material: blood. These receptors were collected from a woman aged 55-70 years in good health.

This CDR3 is CASRAVYGYTF. CDR3 nucleotide sequence: TGTGCCAGCAGGGCAGTGTATGGCTACACCTTC. The rearrangement links TRBV12-3 or TRBV12-4 to TRBJ1-2, with D uncertain. The germline V and J ends were trimmed by 6 bases and 5 bases, with 7 bases remaining between them. The length of the CDR3 is 11 residues.

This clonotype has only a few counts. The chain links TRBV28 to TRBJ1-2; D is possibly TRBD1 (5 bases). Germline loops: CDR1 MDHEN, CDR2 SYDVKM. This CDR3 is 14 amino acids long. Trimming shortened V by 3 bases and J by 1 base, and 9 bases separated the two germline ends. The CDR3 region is CASSLWGGNYGYTF. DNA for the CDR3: TGTGCCAGCAGTTTGTGGGGGGGTAACTATGGCTACACCTTC.

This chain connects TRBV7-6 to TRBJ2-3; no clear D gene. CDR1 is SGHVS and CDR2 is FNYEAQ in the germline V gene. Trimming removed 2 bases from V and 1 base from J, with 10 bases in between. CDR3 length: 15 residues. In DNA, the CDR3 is TGTGCCAGCAGCTTATTTCCATCCGGCACAGATACGCAGTATTTT. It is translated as CASSLFPSGTDTQYF.

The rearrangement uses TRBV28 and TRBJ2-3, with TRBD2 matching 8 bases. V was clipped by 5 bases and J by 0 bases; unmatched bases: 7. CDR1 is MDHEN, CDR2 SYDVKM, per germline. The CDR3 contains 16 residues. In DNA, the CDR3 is TGTGCCAGCAGTCCCCACTTAGCGGGAAGCACAGATACGCAGTATTTT. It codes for CASSPHLAGSTDTQYF.

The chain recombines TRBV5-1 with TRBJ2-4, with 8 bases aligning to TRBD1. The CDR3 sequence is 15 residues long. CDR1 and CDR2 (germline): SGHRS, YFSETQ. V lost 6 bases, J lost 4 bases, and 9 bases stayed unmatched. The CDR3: CASTNRTGLKNIQYF. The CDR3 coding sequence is TGCGCCAGCACCAACCGGACAGGGTTGAAAAACATTCAGTACTTC.

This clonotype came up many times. The CDR3 here is CASRNKRARYNEQFF. The CDR3 DNA sequence: TGTGCCAGCAGAAACAAGCGGGCCAGATACAATGAGCAGTTCTTC. This chain uses TRBV3-1 with TRBJ2-1; possibly TRBD2 for D (6 bases). Germline V lookup: CDR1 LGHDT, CDR2 YNNKEL (reference sequence). CDR3 size: 15 residues. V lost 6 bases and J 4 bases, leaving 16 bases between the germline ends.

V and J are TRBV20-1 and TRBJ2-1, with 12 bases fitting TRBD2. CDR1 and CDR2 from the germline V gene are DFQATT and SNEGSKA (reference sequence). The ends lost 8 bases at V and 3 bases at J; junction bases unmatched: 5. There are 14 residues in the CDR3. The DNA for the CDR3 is TGCAGTACCAAGGGACTAGCGGGCTACAATGAGCAGTTCTTC. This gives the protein CSTKGLAGYNEQFF.

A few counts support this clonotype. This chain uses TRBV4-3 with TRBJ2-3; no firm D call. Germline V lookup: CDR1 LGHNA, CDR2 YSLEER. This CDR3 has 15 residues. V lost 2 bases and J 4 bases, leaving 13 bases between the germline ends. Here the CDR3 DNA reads TGCGCCAGCAGCCAACAGGATAAAAAGGCAGATACGCAGTATTTT. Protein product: CASSQQDKKADTQYF.

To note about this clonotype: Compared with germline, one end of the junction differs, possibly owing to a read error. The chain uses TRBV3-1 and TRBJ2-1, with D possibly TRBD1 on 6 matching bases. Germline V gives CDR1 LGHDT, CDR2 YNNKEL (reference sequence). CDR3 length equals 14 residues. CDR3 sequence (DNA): TGTGCCAGCACCCAAAGGGGGTCCTACAATGAGCAGTTCTTC. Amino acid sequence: CASTQRGSYNEQFF.

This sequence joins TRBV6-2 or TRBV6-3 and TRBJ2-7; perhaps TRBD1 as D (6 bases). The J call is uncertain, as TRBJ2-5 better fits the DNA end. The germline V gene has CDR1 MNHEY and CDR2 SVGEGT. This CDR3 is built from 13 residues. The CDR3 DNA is TGTGCCAGCTCTCGGGCCAGGGGAGAGACCCAGTACTTC. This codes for CASSRARGETQYF.

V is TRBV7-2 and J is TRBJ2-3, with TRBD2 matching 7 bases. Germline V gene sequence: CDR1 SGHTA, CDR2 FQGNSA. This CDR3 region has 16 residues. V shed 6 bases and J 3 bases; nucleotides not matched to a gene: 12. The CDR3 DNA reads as TGTGCCAGCAGTCCGTTGGGCGGGAGTGGGACAGATACGCAGTATTTT. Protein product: CASSPLGGSGTDTQYF.

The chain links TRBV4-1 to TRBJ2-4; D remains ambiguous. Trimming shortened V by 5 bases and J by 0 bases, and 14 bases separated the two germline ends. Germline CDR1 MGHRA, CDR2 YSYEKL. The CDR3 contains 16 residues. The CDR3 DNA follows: TGCGCCAGCAGCATTCAGCTTCAGCTAGCCAAAAACATTCAGTACTTC. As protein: CASSIQLQLAKNIQYF.

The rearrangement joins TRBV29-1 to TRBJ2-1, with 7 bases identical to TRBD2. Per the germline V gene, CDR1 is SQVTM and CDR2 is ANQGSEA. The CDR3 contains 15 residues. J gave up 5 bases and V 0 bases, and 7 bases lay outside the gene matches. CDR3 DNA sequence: TGCAGCGTTGAAGAAGGGCAGGGACTAAACAATGAGCAGTTCTTC. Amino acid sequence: CSVEEGQGLNNEQFF.

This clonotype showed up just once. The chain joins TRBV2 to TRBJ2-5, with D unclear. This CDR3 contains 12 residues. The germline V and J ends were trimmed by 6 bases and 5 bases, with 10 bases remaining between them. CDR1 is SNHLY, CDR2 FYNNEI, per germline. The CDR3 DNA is TGTGCCAGCAGGGTTTATGGGGAGACCCAGTACTTC. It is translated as CASRVYGETQYF.

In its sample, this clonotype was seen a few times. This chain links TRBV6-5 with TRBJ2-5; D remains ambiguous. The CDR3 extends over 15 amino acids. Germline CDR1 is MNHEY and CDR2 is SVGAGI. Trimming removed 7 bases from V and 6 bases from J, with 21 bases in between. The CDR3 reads CASTAKDPSRQTQYF. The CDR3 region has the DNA TGTGCCAGCACCGCTAAGGACCCCTCTAGGCAGACCCAGTACTTC.

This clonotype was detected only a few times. CDR3 nucleotide sequence: TGTGCCTGGAGTGTATCAGGGTTTGGCGAGCAGTACTTC. This encodes CAWSVSGFGEQYF. This chain connects TRBV30 to TRBJ2-7, with D perhaps matching TRBD1 (5 bases). This CDR3 has 13 residues. Trimming stripped 0 bases from V and 6 bases from J, with 12 bases between. Germline CDR1 is GTSNPN and CDR2 is SVGIG (reference sequence).

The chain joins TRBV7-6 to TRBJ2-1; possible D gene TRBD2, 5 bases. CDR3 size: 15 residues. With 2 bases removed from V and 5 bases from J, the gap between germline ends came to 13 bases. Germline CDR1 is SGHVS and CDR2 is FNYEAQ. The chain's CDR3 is CASSLFGLSNNEQFF. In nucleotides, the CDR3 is TGTGCCAGCAGCTTATTTGGACTGTCAAACAATGAGCAGTTCTTC.

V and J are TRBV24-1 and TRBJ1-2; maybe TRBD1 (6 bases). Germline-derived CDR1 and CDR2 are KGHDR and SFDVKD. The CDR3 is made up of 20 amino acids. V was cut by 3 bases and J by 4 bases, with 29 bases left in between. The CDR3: CATSDPLWASGGPDFYGYTF. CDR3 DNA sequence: TGTGCCACCAGTGATCCGCTCTGGGCTAGCGGGGGGCCGGATTTCTATGGCTACACCTTC.

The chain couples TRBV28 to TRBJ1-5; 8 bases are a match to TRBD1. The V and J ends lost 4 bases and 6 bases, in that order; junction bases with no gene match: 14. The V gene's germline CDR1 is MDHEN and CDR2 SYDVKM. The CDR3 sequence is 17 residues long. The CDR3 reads CASSSFSGQGTRQPQHF. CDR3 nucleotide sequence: TGTGCCAGCAGTTCTTTTTCTGGACAGGGAACGCGTCAGCCCCAGCATTTT.

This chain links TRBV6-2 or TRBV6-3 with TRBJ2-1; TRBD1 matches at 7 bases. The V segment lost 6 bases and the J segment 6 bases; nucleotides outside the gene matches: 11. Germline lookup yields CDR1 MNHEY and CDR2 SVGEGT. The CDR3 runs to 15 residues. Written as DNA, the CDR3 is TGTGCCAGCAGAACCAACAGGGGTGGTTTCAATGAGCAGTTCTTC. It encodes CASRTNRGGFNEQFF.

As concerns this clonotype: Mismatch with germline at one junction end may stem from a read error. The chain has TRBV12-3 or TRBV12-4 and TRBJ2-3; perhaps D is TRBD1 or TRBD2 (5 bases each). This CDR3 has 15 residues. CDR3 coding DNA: TGTGCCAGCAGCCCGAGGGGATTTGGCACGGATACGCAGTATTTT. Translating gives CASSPRGFGTDTQYF.

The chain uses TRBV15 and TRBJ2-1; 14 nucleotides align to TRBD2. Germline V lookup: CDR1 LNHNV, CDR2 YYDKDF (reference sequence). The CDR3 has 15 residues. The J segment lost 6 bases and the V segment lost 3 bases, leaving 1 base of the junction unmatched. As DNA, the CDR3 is TGTGCCACCAGCAGGGGACTAGCGGGAGCCAATGAGCAGTTCTTC. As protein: CATSRGLAGANEQFF. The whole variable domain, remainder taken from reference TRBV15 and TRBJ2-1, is DAMVIQNPRYQVTQFGKPVTLSCSQTLNHNVMYWYQQKSSQAPKLLFHYYDKDFNNEADTPDNFQSRRPNTSFCFLDIRSPGLGDTAMYLCATSRGLAGANEQFFGPGTRLTVL.

CDR3 loop: CATSDRAGGYNEQFF. As DNA, the CDR3 is TGTGCCACCAGTGATAGGGCGGGAGGTTACAATGAGCAGTTCTTC. The chain recombines TRBV24-1 with TRBJ2-1; 8 nucleotides agree with TRBD2. From germline, CDR1 is KGHDR and CDR2 SFDVKD. This CDR3 is built from 15 residues. After removal of 3 bases from V and 4 bases from J, the junction contained 4 bases not matched to a gene.